One and the same sample provided the 29 T cell receptor beta chains below, sequenced in a study of siplizumab effects on memory and regulatory T cells. Clones were sequenced by immunoSEQ multiplex PCR, and TCRdb holds only the in-frame ones, with some missing. The sample shows 100,000 to 120,000 clones, 85% to 95% of them seen only once. Sequenced: CD4+ T cells sorted from blood. The origin of the receptors is a human donor in good health.

This clone was detected once. The gene calls are TRBV20-1 and TRBJ2-7, with D unclear. V lost 3 bases, J lost 7 bases, and 7 bases lay in between. CDR1 is DFQATT, CDR2 SNEGSKA, per germline (reference sequence). CDR3 length: 10 amino acids. The CDR3 bases are TGCAGTGCTAGTGGCCTAGAGCAGTACTTC. This sequence encodes CSASGLEQYF.

The chain employs TRBV11-2 and TRBJ2-7, with no clear D. CDR1 is SGHAT, CDR2 FQNNGV, per germline. The CDR3 loop spans 15 amino acids. The ends were cut back, 0 bases at V and 1 base at J, with 10 bases in the middle. CDR3 loop: CASSLDGIQSYEQYF. The CDR3 DNA reads as TGTGCCAGCAGCTTAGATGGGATCCAATCCTACGAGCAGTACTTC.

This chain uses TRBV5-1 with TRBJ2-5; 8 bases agree with TRBD1. Germline CDR1 SGHRS, CDR2 YFSETQ. The CDR3 is 15 residues long. Trimming removed 9 bases from V and 2 bases from J; junction bases left unmatched: 12. DNA for the CDR3: TGCGCCACCACTCCAGGGGGCAACCCTCAAGAGACCCAGTACTTC. Its protein product is CATTPGGNPQETQYF.

This clone occurred once. The chain is built from TRBV11-2 and TRBJ2-5; no clear D gene. This CDR3 spans 14 amino acids. Trimming removed 1 base at V and 4 bases at J, with 10 bases between. The germline V gene has CDR1 SGHAT and CDR2 FQNNGV. This chain's CDR3 is CASSLVSSAETQYF. The CDR3 DNA reads TGTGCCAGCAGCTTAGTATCCAGCGCAGAGACCCAGTACTTC. Full variable domain (rest looked up from reference TRBV11-2 and TRBJ2-5): EAGVAQSPRYKIIEKRQSVAFWCNPISGHATLYWYQQILGQGPKLLIQFQNNGVVDDSQLPKDRFSAERLKGVDSTLKIQPAKLEDSAVYLCASSLVSSAETQYFGPGTRLLVL.

This clone was seen a single time. The CDR3, as DNA: TGCGCCAGCAGCTTGCACGCTACCGATGAGACCCAGTACTTC. This sequence encodes CASSLHATDETQYF. The V call is TRBV5-1, the J call TRBJ2-5, with unresolved D. This CDR3 has 14 residues. Germline CDR1 SGHRS, CDR2 YFSETQ. V lost 1 base and J 5 bases, leaving 12 bases between the germline ends. Supplemented by reference TRBV5-1 and TRBJ2-5, the full variable domain reads KAGVTQTPRYLIKTRGQQVTLSCSPISGHRSVSWYQQTPGQGLQFLFEYFSETQRNKGNFPGRFSGRQFSNSRSEMNVSTLELGDSALYLCASSLHATDETQYFGPGTRLLVL.

The genes are TRBV12-2 and TRBJ1-2. TRBV12-2 is an annotated pseudogene. This CDR3 contains 15 residues. CDR3 bases: TGTGCAAGTCGCTTAGGGAGGGCTGACGCCTATGGCTACACCTTC. Its protein product is CASRLGRADAYGYTF.

The count of this clone is one. Here the CDR3 reads CAWTRTDSNTEAFF. CDR3 DNA: TGTGCCTGGACTAGGACAGACTCGAACACTGAAGCTTTCTTT. This sequence joins TRBV30 and TRBJ1-1, with D possibly being TRBD1 (6 bases). The CDR3 has 14 residues. CDR1 GTSNPN and CDR2 SVGIG come from the germline V gene (reference sequence). V was shortened by 4 bases and J by 1 base, with 13 bases between the two germline ends.

V gene TRBV14 combines with J gene TRBJ2-7; no clear D gene. CDR1 and CDR2 from the germline V gene are SGHDN and FVKESK. The CDR3 is 13 amino acids. Trimming pared 4 bases from V and 4 bases from J, leaving 11 bases between. CDR3 protein: CASSLAPAYEQYF. The CDR3 DNA follows: TGTGCCAGCAGCCTCGCTCCTGCATACGAGCAGTACTTC.

The rearrangement uses TRBV30 and TRBJ1-1; D perhaps matches TRBD1 (6 bases). This CDR3 has 14 amino acids. From germline, CDR1 is GTSNPN and CDR2 SVGIG (reference sequence). The V gene lost 2 bases and the J gene lost 4 bases, with 14 bases spanning the gap. CDR3: CAWSTRQDTTEAFF. The DNA for the CDR3 is TGTGCCTGGAGTACCCGACAGGACACCACTGAAGCTTTCTTT.

The CDR3 DNA sequence: TGTGCCAGCAGCCCCACCGGGACAGACTACGAGCAGTACTTC. Protein product: CASSPTGTDYEQYF. This sequence joins TRBV5-6 and TRBJ2-7; 7 bases are shared with TRBD1. The germline gives CDR1 SGHDT, CDR2 YYEEEE. V lost 4 bases and J lost 3; bases outside the gene matches: 7. CDR3 length: 14 residues.

The chain recombines TRBV27 with TRBJ2-4; D is undetermined. Deletions cut 5 bases from V and 6 bases from J, with 8 bases between. Per the germline V gene, CDR1 is MNHEY and CDR2 is SMNVEV (reference sequence). The CDR3 sequence is 12 residues long. The CDR3, as DNA: TGTGCCAGCAGTGGAAGGAGAAACATTCAGTACTTC. It specifies CASSGRRNIQYF.

The chain couples TRBV29-1 to TRBJ1-1; D not certain. Germline CDR1 is SQVTM and CDR2 is ANQGSEA. Trimming pared 1 base from V and 2 bases from J, leaving 11 bases between. The CDR3 is 14 residues long. The CDR3 DNA sequence: TGCAGCGTTGAAGTGGCGGGTCTAAACACTGAAGCTTTCTTT. Protein product: CSVEVAGLNTEAFF.

The chain uses TRBV2 and TRBJ2-7; no firm D call. The germline V and J ends were trimmed by 4 bases and 3 bases, with 4 bases remaining between them. This CDR3 has 11 amino acids. Germline V gives CDR1 SNHLY, CDR2 FYNNEI. DNA of the CDR3: TGTGCCAGCAGTGGTGGCTACGAGCAGTACTTC. It codes for CASSGGYEQYF. The full variable domain, rest sourced from reference TRBV2 and TRBJ2-7, is EPEVTQTPSHQVTQMGQEVILRCVPISNHLYFYWYRQILGQKVEFLVSFYNNEISEKSEIFDDQFSVERPDGSNFTLKIRSTKLEDSAMYFCASSGGYEQYFGPGTRLTVT.

This chain uses TRBV7-9 with TRBJ1-5; unclear D gene. Germline V gives CDR1 SEHNR, CDR2 FQNEAQ (reference sequence). Trimming took 1 base from V and 6 from J, leaving 7 bases between them. This CDR3 region has 13 residues. CDR3 residues: CASSLGDGQPQHF. The CDR3 coding sequence is TGTGCCAGCAGCTTAGGAGATGGTCAGCCCCAGCATTTT.

The chain combines TRBV5-8 with TRBJ1-1; D gene ambiguous. Germline V gene sequence: CDR1 SGHTS, CDR2 YDEGEE. Trimming stripped 4 bases from V and 1 base from J, with 5 bases between. The CDR3 covers 12 residues. The CDR3 loop is CASSPWNTEAFF. For the CDR3, the DNA is TGTGCCAGCAGCCCCTGGAACACTGAAGCTTTCTTT.

The CDR3 DNA reads TGTGCCAGCAGTTACTCGGCGGGAGGGCCGAATGAGCAGTTCTTC. Translated: CASSYSAGGPNEQFF. V gene TRBV6-5 combines with J gene TRBJ2-1; the match to TRBD2 covers 9 bases. Germline V gives CDR1 MNHEY, CDR2 SVGAGI. The CDR3 runs to 15 residues. J gave up 7 bases and V 0 bases, and 4 bases lay outside the gene matches.

The chain is built from TRBV6-5 and TRBJ1-5, with unresolved D. V shed 6 bases and J shed 7 bases, with 13 bases lying between them. The CDR3 length is 13 residues. Germline CDR1 and CDR2: MNHEY and SVGAGI. The CDR3 bases are TGTGCCAGCAGAGACGGTTCCGGACAGCCCCAGCATTTT. Translation gives CASRDGSGQPQHF.

This chain joins TRBV19 and TRBJ2-1; no clear D. The germline gives CDR1 LNHDA, CDR2 SQIVND (reference sequence). There are 14 residues in the CDR3. Trimming left V 2 bases short and J 6 bases short, with 11 bases between. This chain's CDR3 is CASSIRAPGNEQFF. DNA of the CDR3: TGTGCCAGTAGTATAAGGGCCCCGGGCAATGAGCAGTTCTTC.

The CDR3 reads CASSVPGQQETQYF. The CDR3 DNA sequence: TGTGCCAGCAGCGTTCCGGGACAGCAAGAGACCCAGTACTTC. The chain employs TRBV5-4 and TRBJ2-5; 7 bases map to TRBD1. J gave up 2 bases and V 4 bases, and 5 bases lay outside the gene matches. The germline V gene encodes CDR1 SGHNT and CDR2 YYREEE (reference sequence). This CDR3 is 14 amino acids long.

In DNA, the CDR3 is TGTGCCATCAGTGACCCGTGGAGGGGGAAGGGTTGGGGCTACACCTTC. This translates into CAISDPWRGKGWGYTF. The J gene is TRBJ1-2, the V gene TRBV10-3; D possibly corresponds to TRBD1 (6 bases). The CDR3 runs 16 residues. V was cut by 3 bases and J by 8 bases, with 22 bases left in between. The germline V gene encodes CDR1 ENHRY and CDR2 SYGVKD.

The rearrangement uses TRBV30 and TRBJ1-5; tentative D call: TRBD1 (5 bases). V lost 4 bases and J 2 bases, leaving 12 bases between the germline ends. CDR1 and CDR2 from the germline V gene are GTSNPN and SVGIG (reference sequence). The CDR3 totals 14 residues. In DNA form, the CDR3 reads TGTGCCTGGACTTACGGAGGGGGCAATCAGCCCCAGCATTTT. This encodes CAWTYGGGNQPQHF.

This clone has just one count. V is TRBV18 and J is TRBJ1-5; D perhaps matches TRBD1 (5 bases). Germline V gene data show CDR1 as KGHSH and CDR2 as LQKENI. V lost 6 bases to trimming and J lost 3 bases, with 18 bases between them. This CDR3 is 16 amino acids long. CDR3 protein: CASSETTLRDNQPQHF. In nucleotides, the CDR3 is TGTGCCAGCTCCGAAACAACCCTCAGGGACAATCAGCCCCAGCATTTT. The variable domain in full, with the rest retrieved from reference TRBV18 and TRBJ1-5, is NAGVMQNPRHLVRRRGQEARLRCSPMKGHSHVYWYRQLPEEGLKFMVYLQKENIIDESGMPKERFSAEFPKEGPSILRIQQVVRGDSAAYFCASSETTLRDNQPQHFGDGTRLSIL.

This chain joins TRBV15 and TRBJ1-5, with TRBD1 matching 9 bases. The CDR3 is made up of 14 amino acids. Germline V CDR1 and CDR2: LNHNV, YYDKDF (reference sequence). Unmatched junction bases numbered 1, after V lost 2 bases and J lost 5 bases. The CDR3 spells CATSRRQGDQPQHF. CDR3 nucleotide sequence: TGTGCCACCAGCAGAAGACAGGGGGATCAGCCCCAGCATTTT.

This chain joins TRBV2 and TRBJ1-2, with no clear D. This CDR3 region has 12 residues. Per the germline V gene, CDR1 is SNHLY and CDR2 is FYNNEI. V was trimmed by 5 bases and J by 5 bases, leaving 9 bases between them. CDR3 coding DNA: TGTGCCAGCAGTCCGCCGGTGTATGGCTACACCTTC. This encodes CASSPPVYGYTF.

V gene TRBV5-1 combines with J gene TRBJ2-7; weak D call: TRBD1 (5 bases). The CDR3 runs 18 residues. The germline V gene encodes CDR1 SGHRS and CDR2 YFSETQ. V lost 3 bases and J 5 bases, leaving 27 bases between the germline ends. The CDR3 DNA sequence: TGCGCCAGCAGCTGGACACCGGGCCGCGAGAACCTCGGTAACGAGCAGTACTTC. Its translation is CASSWTPGRENLGNEQYF.

V is TRBV5-1 and J is TRBJ1-1; 9 bases fit TRBD1. Losses at the gene ends were 3 bases for V and 0 bases for J; bases not matched to a gene: 18. CDR3 length equals 20 residues. Germline lookup yields CDR1 SGHRS and CDR2 YFSETQ. CDR3: CASSSSLQPQGARVNTEAFF. In nucleotides, the CDR3 is TGCGCCAGCAGCTCATCACTACAACCACAGGGGGCGCGGGTGAACACTGAAGCTTTCTTT. The full variable domain, its missing parts supplied by reference TRBV5-1 and TRBJ1-1, is KAGVTQTPRYLIKTRGQQVTLSCSPISGHRSVSWYQQTPGQGLQFLFEYFSETQRNKGNFPGRFSGRQFSNSRSEMNVSTLELGDSALYLCASSSSLQPQGARVNTEAFFGQGTRLTVV.

Turning to this clone: The sample has other DNA sequences that encode this CDR3 too. V gene TRBV5-1 combines with J gene TRBJ2-3, with TRBD2 identical over 7 bases. Trimming removed 0 bases from V and 3 bases from J; junction bases left unmatched: 1. In germline, CDR1 is SGHRS, CDR2 YFSETQ. CDR3 length: 14 residues. The CDR3: CASSLGGRTDTQYF. DNA for the CDR3: TGCGCCAGCAGCTTGGGCGGGAGAACAGATACGCAGTATTTT. The entire variable domain, with the rest obtained from reference TRBV5-1 and TRBJ2-3, is as follows: KAGVTQTPRYLIKTRGQQVTLSCSPISGHRSVSWYQQTPGQGLQFLFEYFSETQRNKGNFPGRFSGRQFSNSRSEMNVSTLELGDSALYLCASSLGGRTDTQYFGPGTRLTVL.

The rearrangement uses TRBV7-9 and TRBJ1-4; D is unclear. V was pared by 5 bases and J by 0 bases, with 4 bases between. Germline V gene lookup returns CDR1 SEHNR and CDR2 FQNEAQ (reference sequence). The CDR3 contains 13 residues. The CDR3 sequence: CASSQTTNEKLFF. Here the CDR3 DNA reads TGTGCCAGCAGCCAGACAACTAATGAAAAACTGTTTTTT.

The CDR3 here is CAICQGGETQYF. The CDR3 coding sequence is TGTGCCATCTGCCAGGGAGGAGAGACCCAGTACTTC. V and J are TRBV6-5 and TRBJ2-5; possibly TRBD2 for D (6 bases). Germline V gene lookup returns CDR1 MNHEY and CDR2 SVGAGI. The CDR3 is 12 amino acids. V gave up 10 bases and J gave up 4 bases, with 13 bases separating them.